The entry that follows covers one T cell receptor (beta chain) sequence. This clonotype has more than one count but fewer than ten. The clone's antigen remains unknown. Within one base of it there is no much larger clone, and no base qualities were kept. This sample is drawn from a study of spatial heterogeneity in lung cancer (dated by TCRdb to the late 2010s). A note on the overall study: Samples were obtained from approximately 70 patients with early-stage, untreated non-small cell lung cancer from the lung TRACERx cohort. Follow-up PBMC samples were sequenced whenever available, and the median time to follow-up was roughly two years after resection. Beta-chain transcripts were consistently detected in greater numbers than alpha-chain transcripts, which likely reflects a higher abundance of beta-chain transcripts. In the raw uncorrected reads, each unique combination of TCR and UMI appeared more than ten times on average. In non-small cell lung cancer, the study made a quantitative comparison of TCR alpha and beta repertoires among multiple tumor regions, matched nontumor lung and blood. Nonsynonymous mutation counts, determined by whole-exome sequencing of tumor tissue, were related to features of the TCR repertoire. At surgery, both alpha and beta chains were TCR-sequenced in 200 to 250 tumor regions, fewer than 65 matched nontumor lung samples and 50 to 60 PBMC samples.

From cysteine to phenylalanine, the CDR3 is 15 amino acids long. Solely the CDR3 DNA is kept, with 45 bases framed from the first base. According to the germline V gene (reference sequence), CDR1 reads LGHDT and CDR2 reads YNNKEL. V has 5 bases trimmed and J has 4 bases trimmed; junction bases matching no gene number 9. The library was produced with 5' RACE. TCRdb lists the instrument as NextSeq 500. To allow correction of PCR and sequencing errors, the TCR library protocol tagged every TCR cDNA molecule with a unique molecular identifier. The authors' pipeline ran thus. Decombinator tools were used for TCR identification, UMI-based error correction and CDR3 extraction. TCRs above a frequency of 2 per 1,000, corresponding to the top 1% of the tumor frequency distribution, were defined as expanded. Each repertoire was subsampled 100 times to 5,000 TCRs, after which Renyi diversity was computed with the R vegan package. CDR3 similarity networks were constructed using string-kernel similarity of amino acid triplets, with links drawn between CDR3s whose pairwise similarity was above 0.82. Using fastp at Q25 and MiXCR, TCRdb reprocessed the public reads and kept productive beta chains. All rows with the same CDR3 protein become a single entry with the most common DNA and genes. Clone size and V and J calls follow TCRdb, not the original study. Counted in this sample were about 52,000 distinct CDR3 sequences; around 7% of them appeared once. Less than 45% of the sample rests with the top ten.

Explained via the paper, the time point label denotes: blood at routine non-recurrence follow-up after resection. Whole RNA extracted from tumor and nontumor lung tissue, or from cryopreserved PBMC samples, was used for TCR sequencing without cell sorting. Patients were selected for TCR sequencing only if sufficient RNA was available from at least two tumor regions. General conclusions and limits of the study: Only roughly 15 patients were included in comparisons of baseline and follow-up blood repertoires. Additional single-cell paired TCR alpha and beta sequencing was considered necessary to confirm, at a functional level, the hypothesis that regional TCRs recognize regional mutations. Ubiquitous expanded tumor TCRs showed up in blood more often at tumor resection than at routine follow-up.

The sequencing used PBMCs, collected at follow-up. This receptor was taken from a female donor with early-stage non-small cell lung cancer. Here the chain combines TRBV3-1 and TRBJ1-2; 8 bases in between match TRBD1. This receptor has the CDR3 CASSTFGQGGYGYTF. The DNA reads TGTGCCAGCAGCACCTTCGGACAGGGAGGCTATGGCTACACCTTC.